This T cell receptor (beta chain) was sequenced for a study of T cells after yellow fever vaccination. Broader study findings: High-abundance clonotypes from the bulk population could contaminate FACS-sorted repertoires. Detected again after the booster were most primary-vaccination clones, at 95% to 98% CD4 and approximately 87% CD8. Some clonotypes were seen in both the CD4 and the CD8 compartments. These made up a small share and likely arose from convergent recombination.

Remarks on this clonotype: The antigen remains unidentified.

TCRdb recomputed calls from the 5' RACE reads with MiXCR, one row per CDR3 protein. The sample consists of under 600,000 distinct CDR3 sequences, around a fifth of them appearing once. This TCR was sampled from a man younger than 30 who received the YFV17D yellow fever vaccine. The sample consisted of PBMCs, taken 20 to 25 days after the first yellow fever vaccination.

CDR3 region: CASSSLAGGRGGELFF. In nucleotides, the CDR3 is TGTGCCAGCAGCTCCCTAGCGGGGGGGCGTGGCGGGGAGCTGTTTTTT. V usage is TRBV7-6 and J usage is TRBJ2-2, with 12 bases that match TRBD2. With V trimmed by 4 bases and J by 7 bases, 7 bases remained unmatched. Looked up from germline, CDR1 is SGHVS and CDR2 is FNYEAQ. The CDR3 has 16 amino acids. The full variable domain, in which reference TRBV7-6 and TRBJ2-2 provide the parts outside the CDR3, is GAGVSQSPRYKVTKRGQDVALRCDPISGHVSLYWYRQALGQGPEFLTYFNYEAQQDKSGLPNDRFSAERPEGSISTLTIQRTEQRDSAMYRCASSSLAGGRGGELFFGEGSRLTVL.